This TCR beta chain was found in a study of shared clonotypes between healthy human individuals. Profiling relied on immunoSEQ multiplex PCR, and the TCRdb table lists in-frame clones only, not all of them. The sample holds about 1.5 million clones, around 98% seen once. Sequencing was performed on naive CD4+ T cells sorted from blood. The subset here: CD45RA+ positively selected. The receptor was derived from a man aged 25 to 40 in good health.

CDR3 nucleotide sequence: TGTGCCAGCAGCTTATTAACAGGGAGGAATGAAAAACTGTTTTTT. Its protein product is CASSLLTGRNEKLFF. The chain carries TRBV7-9 and TRBJ1-4; possible D gene TRBD1, 6 bases. Trimming removed 2 bases at V and 5 bases at J, with 12 bases between. The CDR3 covers 15 residues. Germline lookup yields CDR1 SEHNR and CDR2 FQNEAQ (reference sequence).